This T cell receptor beta chain appears in the sequencing data of a study of tumor and adjacent non-tumor tissue in lung cancer. Across the whole study: The cohort had about 12 adenocarcinoma, a couple of squamous cell and 1 small cell patients. Aged roughly 30 to 85 years, patients included approximately 11 men and about 5 women with stage I to III disease. About 4.17 million productive TCRbeta reads were obtained per sample on average.

The library came from three nested PCR rounds adapted from ARM-PCR protocols. Each CDR3 protein is one row after TCRdb ran MiXCR on the multiplex PCR reads. The sample lists 75,000 to 80,000 distinct CDR3 sequences, less than 85% occurring once. No cell sorting was done before RNA was extracted from the tissue. The normal lung tissue was taken more than 3 cm from the tumor edge. Points from the study as a whole: Tumor repertoires had a smaller top 100 clone share than normal lung.

Germline CDR1 reads DFQATT; CDR2 reads SNEGSKA (reference sequence). This CDR3 has 13 residues. Comments on this clonotype: Its target is not known. This clone may be a read error of a much larger clone one base away.

V usage is TRBV20-1 and J usage is TRBJ1-2, with D unresolved. This clonotype originated in a man aged 70 or older with non-small cell lung cancer. Sequenced input: distant non-tumor lung tissue. The CDR3 is CRALDYANYGYTF. CDR3 nucleotides: TGCAGAGCATTGGATTATGCTAACTATGGCTACACCTTC.